A single sample is the source of the 13 T cell receptor beta chains below, sequenced in a study of T cells in Graves' hyperthyroidism and ophthalmopathy. RNA transcripts served as the template for amplifying TCR beta CDR3 regions. First-round RT-PCR of the TCR CDR3 relied on the HTBI primer set. TCRdb processed the multiplex PCR reads anew with MiXCR; each CDR3 protein has one entry. Here the sample spans 700,000 or so distinct CDR3 sequences, approximately 15% being singletons. Material: blood. These receptor sequences come from a woman aged 50 to 60 with Graves' ophthalmopathy.

This clonotype has a count of ten or more. The rearrangement links TRBV18 to TRBJ2-2; D is possibly TRBD2 (5 bases). V lost 4 bases and J lost 4, with 16 bases in between. The CDR3 length is 16 residues. Germline loops: CDR1 KGHSH, CDR2 LQKENI. In nucleotides, the CDR3 is TGTGCCAGCTCACGAGGGATTGGAGCGTTCACCGGGGAGCTGTTTTTT. This gives the protein CASSRGIGAFTGELFF.

This clonotype appeared many times. The V gene is TRBV27, the J gene TRBJ1-4, with 7 bases fitting TRBD1. V was clipped by 6 bases and J by 2 bases; unmatched bases: 3. This CDR3 has 14 amino acids. Germline CDR1 MNHEY, CDR2 SMNVEV (reference sequence). CDR3 in amino acids: CASSLQGTNEKLFF. CDR3 DNA: TGTGCCAGCAGCTTACAGGGGACTAATGAAAAACTGTTTTTT.

This clonotype has a count of ten or more. V gene TRBV28 combines with J gene TRBJ2-1; D might be TRBD1 (5 bases). The germline gives CDR1 MDHEN, CDR2 SYDVKM. The V gene lost 4 bases and the J gene lost 5 bases, with 21 bases spanning the gap. The CDR3 totals 17 residues. The CDR3 sequence: CASSSSKKGWTDNEQFF. CDR3 in DNA: TGTGCCAGCAGTTCGTCTAAGAAGGGGTGGACGGACAATGAGCAGTTCTTC. Supplemented by reference TRBV28 and TRBJ2-1, the full variable domain reads DVKVTQSSRYLVKRTGEKVFLECVQDMDHENMFWYRQDPGLGLRLIYFSYDVKMKEKGDIPEGYSVSREKKERFSLILESASTNQTSMYLCASSSSKKGWTDNEQFFGPGTRLTVL.

This clonotype was seen many times. V and J are TRBV5-5 and TRBJ1-1; no definite D call. Per germline, CDR1 SGHKS and CDR2 YYEKEE (reference sequence). The CDR3 has 17 residues. Trimming stripped 4 bases from V and 3 bases from J, with 22 bases between. The CDR3 is CASSTGVSLGWDTEAFF. DNA for the CDR3: TGTGCCAGCAGCACGGGAGTTTCGCTGGGCTGGGACACTGAAGCTTTCTTT.

This clonotype appeared many times. The chain carries TRBV20-1 and TRBJ2-4; 10 bases align to TRBD1. The V segment lost 3 bases and the J segment 7 bases; nucleotides outside the gene matches: 6. The CDR3 is made up of 14 amino acids. Germline V lookup: CDR1 DFQATT, CDR2 SNEGSKA (reference sequence). This chain's CDR3 is CSASGTGDLNIQYF. The CDR3 nucleotides read TGCAGTGCTAGTGGGACAGGGGACTTGAACATTCAGTACTTC.

This clonotype was detected a few times. This chain joins TRBV29-1 and TRBJ2-1; TRBD2 agrees at 11 bases. The trim removed 3 bases at V and 2 bases at J, leaving 3 bases unmatched. CDR1 is SQVTM, CDR2 ANQGSEA, per germline. The CDR3 extends over 15 amino acids. The CDR3: CSVDLSGRAYNEQFF. Here the CDR3 DNA reads TGCAGCGTTGACCTTAGCGGGAGGGCCTACAATGAGCAGTTCTTC.

This clonotype occurred many times. This chain uses TRBV7-9 with TRBJ2-1, with 9 bases fitting TRBD2. CDR3 length: 16 residues. The junction had 13 bases not matched to a gene; V was cut back by 5 bases and J by 8 bases. CDR1 is SEHNR, CDR2 FQNEAQ, per germline (reference sequence). The CDR3 loop is CASSRRPSGMNDEQFF. The CDR3 DNA reads as TGTGCCAGCAGCCGAAGGCCTAGCGGGATGAACGATGAGCAGTTCTTC.

This clonotype was found many times. The J gene is TRBJ2-7, the V gene TRBV7-6, with D tentatively TRBD1 (6 bases). Deletions cut 0 bases from V and 3 bases from J, with 15 bases between. The CDR3 has 16 amino acids. CDR1 and CDR2 from the germline V gene are SGHVS and FNYEAQ. DNA of the CDR3: TGTGCCAGCAGCTTAGCGGGCATACAACAGGGCTACGAGCAGTACTTC. Translated, it gives CASSLAGIQQGYEQYF. Combining the CDR3 with reference TRBV7-6 and TRBJ2-7 gives the whole variable domain GAGVSQSPRYKVTKRGQDVALRCDPISGHVSLYWYRQALGQGPEFLTYFNYEAQQDKSGLPNDRFSAERPEGSISTLTIQRTEQRDSAMYRCASSLAGIQQGYEQYFGPGTRLTVT.

There are many counts of this clonotype. The chain uses TRBV7-2 and TRBJ2-1; TRBD2 matches at 8 bases. The V and J ends lost 0 bases and 0 bases, in that order; junction bases with no gene match: 1. The CDR3 is 16 amino acids. In germline, CDR1 is SGHTA, CDR2 FQGNSA. In nucleotides, the CDR3 is TGTGCCAGCAGCTTAGCGGGGACTAGCTCCTACAATGAGCAGTTCTTC. Protein sequence: CASSLAGTSSYNEQFF.

This clonotype has at least ten counts. J is TRBJ1-6 and V is TRBV12-3 or TRBV12-4, with TRBD1 as a possible D gene (6 bases). There are 18 residues in the CDR3. V gave up 2 bases and J gave up 0 bases, with 14 bases separating them. DNA of the CDR3: TGTGCCAGCAGTTTACAGGGGTCCTGGAGCTCCTATAATTCACCCCTCCACTTT. Its protein is CASSLQGSWSSYNSPLHF.

This clonotype was detected many times. The J gene is TRBJ2-2, the V gene TRBV10-3, with TRBD1 as a possible D gene (5 bases). Germline V lookup: CDR1 ENHRY, CDR2 SYGVKD. V was cut by 0 bases and J by 1 base, with 12 bases left in between. This CDR3 comprises 17 residues. In DNA, the CDR3 is TGTGCCATCAGTGAGTCTGGGGCTACCCTGAACACCGGGGAGCTGTTTTTT. It encodes CAISESGATLNTGELFF.

At least ten counts were recorded for this clonotype. V is TRBV9 and J is TRBJ2-7; D not resolved. The V end lost 7 bases, the J end lost 6 bases, and 14 bases lay between the germline ends. The germline gives CDR1 SGDLS, CDR2 YYNGEE. The CDR3 contains 12 residues. CDR3 DNA: TGTGCCAGCGCTGGGCCCGGTGGCGAGCAGTACTTC. Its translation: CASAGPGGEQYF.

This clonotype turned up a few times. This rearrangement joins TRBV7-2 to TRBJ1-4; D remains unclear. V lost 1 base and J 5 bases, leaving 11 bases between the germline ends. This CDR3 region has 15 residues. The germline CDR1 and CDR2 sequences are SGHTA and FQGNSA. The CDR3 sequence: CASSLEIGLNEKLFF. The CDR3 nucleotides read TGTGCCAGCAGCTTAGAGATAGGGTTGAATGAAAAACTGTTTTTT.